The next 5 T cell receptor beta chains were all read from a single sample in a study of blood T cell repertoires in COVID-19. Sequencing was performed with immunoSEQ multiplex PCR; in TCRdb, only in-frame clones are kept and a portion is missing. The sample consists of hundreds of thousands of clones, approximately 89% of them appearing once. The sequenced material came from PBMCs or T cells enriched from blood (not recorded which). The source is a woman aged 40 to 55 who had recovered from COVID-19.

The CDR3 loop is CASSTSGHTQYF. DNA of the CDR3: TGTGCCAGCAGCACTTCAGGGCATACGCAGTATTTT. This sequence joins TRBV5-8 and TRBJ2-3; TRBD1 might be the D (5 bases). The CDR3 loop spans 12 amino acids. Trimming took 4 bases from V and 7 from J, leaving 10 bases between them. CDR1 is SGHTS and CDR2 is YDEGEE in the germline V gene.

This clone was found a few times. The rearrangement links TRBV4-3 to TRBJ2-7; a weak D match, TRBD1 (6 bases). The length of the CDR3 is 15 residues. V dropped 1 base and J dropped 0 bases, with 10 bases sitting between them. The germline V gene has CDR1 LGHNA and CDR2 YSLEER. The CDR3 coding sequence is TGCGCCAGCAGCCAAGGGACAGCCAGCTCCTACGAGCAGTACTTC. Translated: CASSQGTASSYEQYF.

The V call is TRBV7-8, the J call TRBJ1-4; D is ambiguous. V lost 2 bases and J lost 2, with 6 bases in between. The CDR3 runs to 14 residues. Germline-derived CDR1 and CDR2 are SGHVS and FQNEAQ. CDR3 sequence reads: CASSLKRTNEKLFF. The CDR3 DNA sequence: TGTGCCAGCAGCTTAAAGAGGACTAATGAAAAACTGTTTTTT.

The CDR3 spells CASSYLTGPPQETQYF. The CDR3, as DNA: TGTGCCAGCAGTTACCTGACAGGGCCCCCGCAAGAGACCCAGTACTTC. The rearrangement links TRBV6-5 to TRBJ2-5; 7 bases line up with TRBD1. Germline assignment: CDR1 MNHEY and CDR2 SVGAGI. The CDR3 is 16 amino acids. V was clipped by 2 bases and J by 2 bases; unmatched bases: 8.

This clone has a single count. The chain couples TRBV27 to TRBJ1-1; D not resolved. Germline values: CDR1 MNHEY, CDR2 SMNVEV (reference sequence). V lost 7 bases and J lost 4, with 19 bases in between. The CDR3 is 15 amino acids. CDR3 residues: CASIPLGSVITEAFF. The DNA for the CDR3 is TGTGCCAGCATCCCTCTGGGCTCAGTGATCACTGAAGCTTTCTTT.